The TCR beta chain under discussion was sequenced for a study of T-cell memory formation after mild COVID-19. Study results and limitations: Largely, contracting CD4+ clones fell within CM and EM, and contracting CD8+ clones within EMRA. Still unconfirmed is whether the second-wave clones peaking on day 37 recognized SARS-CoV-2.

This clonotype was counted a few times. Its target is not known. The V gene end was trimmed by 7 bases and the J gene end by 4 bases; junction bases not matched to a gene: 8. This CDR3 is built from 14 residues. MiXCR, run by TCRdb on the 5' RACE reads, gives a single entry per CDR3 protein. The table records about 200,000 distinct CDR3 sequences, around 8.8% of them present only once. The source is a man in his late teens or twenties who had mild COVID-19 (a few samples of this study predate the infection). Cell type and time point are not known. This sequence joins TRBV12-3 or TRBV12-4 and TRBJ2-3, with TRBD2 identical over 7 bases. Input material: PBMCs or a T cell subset sorted from them (not recorded which). The chain's CDR3 is CASTNRGGADTQYF. DNA of the CDR3: TGTGCCAGCACGAATCGTGGGGGGGCAGATACGCAGTATTTT.